The rows below give T cell receptor beta chains drawn from one sample of a study of vaccination effects on CD4 cells after COVID-19. The antigens for these receptors are not known. Profiling relied on immunoSEQ multiplex PCR, and the TCRdb table lists in-frame clones only, not all of them. Among fewer than 40,000 clones listed, approximately 84% were seen once. The specimen was CD4+ T cells from PBMCs cultured with HCoV-NL63 spike peptides, collected after COVID-19 vaccination. These receptor sequences come from a human donor who received a COVID-19 vaccine. Some clones in this sample may be carry-over from other donors' samples. CDR3s include the opening cysteine and the closing phenylalanine or tryptophan. Fields, in order: CDR3 protein, CDR3 DNA, V gene, clone size, D gene, CDR3 length, J gene. The D gene is left open where the match is weak. Rows give clone size only sometimes, using once, few, many, or a class for an expanded clone.

CASSLVGGQTRANYGYTF,TGTGCCAGCAGCTTGGTAGGGGGACAGACCAGGGCTAACTATGGCTACACCTTC,TRBV5-4,NA,TRBD1,18,TRBJ1-2
CASSQGQGTTEAFF,TGCGCCAGCAGCCAGGGACAGGGGACCACTGAAGCTTTCTTT,TRBV4-3,NA,TRBD1,14,TRBJ1-1
CASSYEWTGRDYGYTF,TGTGCCAGTAGTTACGAATGGACAGGTAGGGACTATGGCTACACCTTC,TRBV19,NA,TRBD1,16,TRBJ1-2
CSVEAPSGGDTQYF,TGCAGCGTTGAAGCTCCGAGCGGGGGAGATACGCAGTATTTT,TRBV29-1,NA,TRBD2,14,TRBJ2-3
CASSLTATITEAFF,TGTGCCAGCAGCCTCACAGCGACGATTACTGAAGCTTTCTTT,TRBV7-2,NA,NA,14,TRBJ1-1
CASSSGTVNTGELFF,TGCGCCAGCAGCTCCGGGACGGTGAACACCGGGGAGCTGTTTTTT,TRBV5-1,NA,NA,15,TRBJ2-2
CASSSHREGELFF,TGTGCCAGTAGTAGCCACAGGGAAGGGGAGCTGTTTTTT,TRBV19,NA,NA,13,TRBJ2-2
CASSRTVQETQYF,TGTGCCAGCAGCAGGACAGTCCAAGAGACCCAGTACTTC,TRBV7-3,NA,NA,13,TRBJ2-5
CASSRDRGPDTQYF,TGTGCCAGCAGCCGGGACAGGGGGCCAGATACGCAGTATTTT,TRBV11-1,NA,TRBD1,14,TRBJ2-3
CASSIDRDGVTF,TGTGCCAGTAGTATAGACCGGGACGGCGTCACCTTC,TRBV19,NA,NA,12,TRBJ1-2
CAGQWGVGQQTQYF,TGTGCCGGCCAATGGGGAGTGGGTCAACAGACCCAGTACTTC,TRBV6-5,NA,NA,14,TRBJ2-5
CASSLAGQGPNSPLHF,TGTGCCAGCAGCTTAGCGGGGCAGGGACCCAATTCACCCCTCCACTTT,TRBV7-2,NA,NA,16,TRBJ1-6
CASSQDRETGELFF,TGCGCCAGCAGCCAGGACAGGGAGACCGGGGAGCTGTTTTTT,TRBV5-1,NA,TRBD1,14,TRBJ2-2
CASSYVDRDQPQHF,TGTGCCAGCAGTTACGTGGACAGGGACCAGCCCCAGCATTTT,TRBV6-2/TRBV6-3,few,TRBD1,14,TRBJ1-5
CASSLYGGTEAFF,TGTGCCAGCAGTTTATACGGGGGCACTGAAGCTTTCTTT,TRBV28,few,NA,13,TRBJ1-1
CATSDRTLKTGELFF,TGTGCCACCAGTGATCGAACCCTAAAGACCGGGGAGCTGTTTTTT,TRBV24-1,NA,NA,15,TRBJ2-2
CASRPGTVSSPLHF,TGTGCCAGCAGGCCCGGGACAGTGAGTTCACCCCTCCACTTT,TRBV6-6,NA,TRBD1,14,TRBJ1-6
CASSPQMGQTNSPLHF,TGCGCCAGCAGCCCCCAAATGGGACAGACTAATTCACCCCTCCACTTT,TRBV5-1,NA,TRBD1,16,TRBJ1-6
CASSLTGRGHGYTF,TGTGCCAGCAGTTTAACGGGCAGGGGGCATGGCTACACCTTC,TRBV27,NA,TRBD1,14,TRBJ1-2
CASSLGSGDTQYF,TGTGCCAGCAGCTTAGGTTCCGGGGATACGCAGTATTTT,TRBV7-2,NA,NA,13,TRBJ2-3
CASSPDFGRARANTGELFF,TGTGCCAGCAGTCCCGACTTTGGCAGGGCAAGGGCGAACACCGGGGAGCTGTTTTTT,TRBV3-1/TRBV3-2,NA,NA,19,TRBJ2-2
CASSAFLTGGNSSPLHF,TGTGCCAGCAGCGCCTTTTTAACAGGGGGGAATAGTTCACCCCTCCACTTT,TRBV7-2,NA,TRBD1,17,TRBJ1-6
CAWSVTAGANVLTF,TGTGCCTGGAGTGTCACAGCTGGGGCCAACGTCCTGACTTTC,TRBV30,NA,NA,14,TRBJ2-6
CASSLEQGGTEAFF,TGCGCCAGCAGCTTGGAACAGGGGGGCACTGAAGCTTTCTTT,TRBV5-1,NA,TRBD1,14,TRBJ1-1
CASSLAALGTDTQYF,TGTGCCAGCAGCTTAGCAGCTCTGGGCACAGATACGCAGTATTTT,TRBV7-2,NA,NA,15,TRBJ2-3
CASSPAAPTDTQYF,TGTGCCAGCAGCCCTGCGGCCCCCACAGATACGCAGTATTTT,TRBV3-1/TRBV3-2,NA,NA,14,TRBJ2-3
CASSVANDEQFF,TGTGCCAGCAGCGTAGCTAACGATGAGCAGTTCTTC,TRBV9,NA,NA,12,TRBJ2-1
CASSPGQPATNEKLFF,TGTGCCAGCTCACCCGGACAGCCAGCAACTAATGAAAAACTGTTTTTT,TRBV18,NA,NA,16,TRBJ1-4
CASSVVGDGELFF,TGTGCCAGCAGCGTAGTCGGGGACGGGGAGCTGTTTTTT,TRBV7-9,NA,NA,13,TRBJ2-2
CASSVSAGGRAGELFF,TGTGCCAGTAGTGTCTCAGCGGGGGGGCGGGCCGGGGAGCTGTTTTTT,TRBV19,NA,TRBD2,16,TRBJ2-2
CAWRKWAGELFF,TGTGCCTGGAGAAAGTGGGCCGGGGAGCTGTTTTTT,TRBV30,NA,NA,12,TRBJ2-2
CATSRPGQGGGYTF,TGTGCCACCAGCAGACCTGGACAGGGCGGAGGCTACACCTTC,TRBV15,NA,TRBD1,14,TRBJ1-2
CASGSGTGYQTQYF,TGTGCTAGTGGATCCGGGACAGGGTATCAGACCCAGTACTTC,TRBV12-5,NA,TRBD1,14,TRBJ2-5
CSVRSPDRGYTF,TGCAGCGTCCGTAGCCCAGATAGAGGCTACACCTTC,TRBV29-1,once,NA,12,TRBJ1-2
CASSLQLDTGELFF,TGTGCCAGCTCACTCCAGTTAGACACCGGGGAGCTGTTTTTT,TRBV18,NA,NA,14,TRBJ2-2
CASSLVSGAGANVLTF,TGTGCCAGCAGCTTGGTGTCAGGGGCTGGGGCCAACGTCCTGACTTTC,TRBV5-4,NA,NA,16,TRBJ2-6
CASRTSGGWTDTQYF,TGTGCCAGCAGAACTAGCGGGGGCTGGACAGATACGCAGTATTTT,TRBV6-6,NA,TRBD2,15,TRBJ2-3
CASSEAGAKWNTQYF,TGCGCCAGCAGTGAGGCAGGGGCTAAGTGGAATACGCAGTATTTT,TRBV10-1,NA,NA,15,TRBJ2-3
CASSFGAAPSTDTQYF,TGCGCCAGCAGCTTCGGGGCCGCCCCGTCCACAGATACGCAGTATTTT,TRBV5-1,NA,NA,16,TRBJ2-3
CASSSIRQLSTDTQYF,TGTGCCAGCAGCTCGATACGACAGCTTAGCACAGATACGCAGTATTTT,TRBV5-6,few,NA,16,TRBJ2-3